Shown below are 25 T cell receptor beta chains from a single sample sequenced in a study of cytomegalovirus exposure and HLA in healthy donors. PCR used 60 Vbeta primers and 13 Jbeta primers. This table comes from immunoSEQ multiplex PCR, and its TCRdb copy is limited to in-frame clones, with some not included. Among about 150,000 clones, roughly three quarters were seen once, and the ten largest hold roughly 1.8%. The sequenced sample was PBMCs. The receptors here all came from a woman between 35 and 50 years old in good health and CMV-seronegative.

This clone was picked up a small number of times. V and J are TRBV11-2 and TRBJ1-2; the match to TRBD1 covers 7 bases. The CDR3 contains 17 residues. V was pared by 5 bases and J by 4 bases, with 16 bases of the junction left unmatched. Germline V gene sequence: CDR1 SGHAT, CDR2 FQNNGV. CDR3 region: CASSPSTFTAGGYGYTF. The DNA of the CDR3 is TGTGCCAGCAGCCCTTCCACATTTACGGCAGGGGGCTATGGCTACACCTTC.

V usage is TRBV13 and J usage is TRBJ2-3; TRBD2 matches at 9 bases. CDR3 length: 15 amino acids. CDR1 PRHDT and CDR2 FYEKMQ come from the germline V gene (reference sequence). V lost 3 bases, J lost 4 bases, and 5 bases stayed unmatched. Here the CDR3 reads CASSLREGRADTQYF. The CDR3 region has the DNA TGTGCCAGCAGCTTGCGGGAGGGCAGAGCAGATACGCAGTATTTT.

The gene calls are TRBV29-1 and TRBJ2-3, with D hard to call. Germline values: CDR1 SQVTM, CDR2 ANQGSEA. This CDR3 spans 12 amino acids. V was shortened by 3 bases and J by 1 base, with 5 bases between the two germline ends. CDR3 sequence reads: CSVDQGTDTQYF. The CDR3 nucleotides read TGCAGCGTTGATCAGGGCACAGATACGCAGTATTTT.

The V and J genes are TRBV9 and TRBJ2-7; 13 nucleotides line up with TRBD2. Germline loops: CDR1 SGDLS, CDR2 YYNGEE. V was pared by 4 bases and J by 4 bases, with 5 bases of the junction left unmatched. There are 15 residues in the CDR3. DNA of the CDR3: TGTGCCAGCAGCCCCACTAGCGGGAGGGGGTACGAGCAGTACTTC. Protein sequence: CASSPTSGRGYEQYF.

The chain recombines TRBV18 with TRBJ1-6; 7 bases are a match to TRBD1. There are 15 residues in the CDR3. Trimming cost V 6 bases and J 9 bases; bases outside gene matches: 11. Germline CDR1 and CDR2: KGHSH and LQKENI. The CDR3: CASSHETGSGSPLHF. CDR3 sequence (DNA): TGTGCCAGCTCCCACGAGACAGGGTCAGGTTCACCCCTCCACTTT. Filled out from reference TRBV18 and TRBJ1-6, the complete variable domain reads NAGVMQNPRHLVRRRGQEARLRCSPMKGHSHVYWYRQLPEEGLKFMVYLQKENIIDESGMPKERFSAEFPKEGPSILRIQQVVRGDSAAYFCASSHETGSGSPLHFGNGTRLTVT.

This chain uses TRBV10-1 with TRBJ1-1; tentative D call: TRBD1 (5 bases). The germline gives CDR1 WNHNN, CDR2 SYGVQD (reference sequence). V was pared by 0 bases and J by 6 bases, with 20 bases between. There are 17 residues in the CDR3. CDR3 nucleotides: TGCGCCAGCAGTGAGTCGCGGGGCCTAGGGCTGGAGGCTGAAGCTTTCTTT. Amino acids: CASSESRGLGLEAEAFF.

The chain has TRBV30 and TRBJ1-5; D ambiguous. CDR3 length: 16 residues. Germline-derived CDR1 and CDR2 are GTSNPN and SVGIG (reference sequence). The V and J ends lost 2 bases and 4 bases respectively, with 18 bases between them. The CDR3, as DNA: TGTGCCTGGAGTCAACGAGGCCCCCTCGGAAATCAGCCCCAGCATTTT. Its protein product is CAWSQRGPLGNQPQHF. The whole variable domain, remainder taken from reference TRBV30 and TRBJ1-5, is SQTIHQWPATLVQPVGSPLSLECTVEGTSNPNLYWYRQAAGRGLQLLFYSVGIGQISSEVPQNLSASRPQDRQFILSSKKLLLSDSGFYLCAWSQRGPLGNQPQHFGDGTRLSIL.

The V gene is TRBV5-1, the J gene TRBJ2-1; 8 bases are shared with TRBD2. Germline values: CDR1 SGHRS, CDR2 YFSETQ. V was pared by 4 bases and J by 9 bases, with 15 bases of the junction left unmatched. This CDR3 spans 16 amino acids. Written as DNA, the CDR3 is TGCGCCAGCAGCCAGGAGGTGGGGACTAGGGGCAGTGAGCAGTTCTTC. Its protein is CASSQEVGTRGSEQFF. Complete variable domain (other parts from reference TRBV5-1 and TRBJ2-1): KAGVTQTPRYLIKTRGQQVTLSCSPISGHRSVSWYQQTPGQGLQFLFEYFSETQRNKGNFPGRFSGRQFSNSRSEMNVSTLELGDSALYLCASSQEVGTRGSEQFFGPGTRLTVL.

This chain connects TRBV7-8 to TRBJ2-1; D possibly corresponds to TRBD2 (6 bases). V lost 4 bases and J 8 bases, leaving 18 bases between the germline ends. CDR3 length: 15 residues. CDR1 SGHVS and CDR2 FQNEAQ come from the germline V gene. The CDR3 spells CASSSGTGPRDEQFF. CDR3 sequence (DNA): TGTGCCAGCAGCTCCGGGACTGGGCCTAGGGATGAGCAGTTCTTC.

This chain links TRBV4-2 with TRBJ1-1, with TRBD1 identical over 7 bases. Germline CDR1 reads LGHNA; CDR2 reads YNFKEQ. With V trimmed by 4 bases and J by 0 bases, 2 bases remained unmatched. The CDR3 is 14 residues long. In nucleotides, the CDR3 is TGTGCCAGCAGCCCGGGACAGATGAACACTGAAGCTTTCTTT. This translates into CASSPGQMNTEAFF.

The chain is built from TRBV7-9 and TRBJ2-7, with 7 nucleotides matching TRBD1. J was trimmed by 1 base and V by 5 bases; bases with no gene match: 8. This CDR3 is 15 amino acids long. CDR1 SEHNR and CDR2 FQNEAQ come from the germline V gene (reference sequence). CDR3 protein: CASSPRTGPSYEQYF. The CDR3 DNA sequence: TGTGCCAGCAGCCCGAGGACAGGACCGTCCTACGAGCAGTACTTC.

The V call is TRBV5-1, the J call TRBJ2-2; 8 bases fit TRBD2. The CDR3 has 15 residues. With 4 bases clipped from V and 5 bases from J, the junction kept 7 bases outside the gene matches. Germline CDR1 reads SGHRS; CDR2 reads YFSETQ. Written as DNA, the CDR3 is TGCGCCAGCAGCCTCGGGACTAGTTTGACCGGGGAGCTGTTTTTT. Residues: CASSLGTSLTGELFF.

V and J are TRBV6-1 and TRBJ2-3, with TRBD2 identical over 7 bases. In germline, CDR1 is MNHNS, CDR2 SASEGT. The CDR3 has 15 amino acids. V was pared by 5 bases and J by 4 bases, with 9 bases of the junction left unmatched. The CDR3 DNA reads TGTGCCAGCAGTTCTGGGGGGGGTGTGGCAGATACGCAGTATTTT. This translates into CASSSGGGVADTQYF.

This chain uses TRBV27 with TRBJ2-3, with D possibly matching TRBD2 (6 bases). CDR1 MNHEY and CDR2 SMNVEV come from the germline V gene (reference sequence). With 6 bases removed from V and 11 bases from J, the gap between germline ends came to 21 bases. The CDR3 has 14 residues. CDR3 in DNA: TGTGCCAGCAGGGCCCCGGGACTTCTTGTAAGGCAGTATTTT. This translates into CASRAPGLLVRQYF.

V is TRBV6-5 and J is TRBJ2-3, with TRBD2 identical over 11 bases. The ends lost 5 bases at V and 5 bases at J; junction bases unmatched: 6. This CDR3 region has 15 residues. CDR1 MNHEY and CDR2 SVGAGI come from the germline V gene. The CDR3 nucleotides are TGTGCCAGCAGTCTGACTAGCGGGGAGGTAGATACGCAGTATTTT. It encodes CASSLTSGEVDTQYF.

The chain couples TRBV5-1 to TRBJ2-1, with 14 bases aligning to TRBD2. The length of the CDR3 is 20 residues. Germline CDR1 is SGHRS and CDR2 is YFSETQ. The V and J ends lost 3 bases and 0 bases, in that order; junction bases with no gene match: 11. The CDR3 loop reads CASSSGGTSGGRSSYNEQFF. The CDR3 coding sequence is TGCGCCAGCAGCTCCGGCGGGACTAGCGGGGGACGGAGCTCCTACAATGAGCAGTTCTTC.

The chain carries TRBV28 and TRBJ2-7, with D perhaps matching TRBD2 (6 bases). Germline CDR1 reads MDHEN; CDR2 reads SYDVKM. V lost 3 bases and J lost 6, with 15 bases in between. The CDR3 totals 14 residues. CDR3: CASSFVGGPGEQYF. CDR3 bases: TGTGCCAGCAGTTTTGTCGGGGGTCCGGGCGAGCAGTACTTC.

This rearrangement joins TRBV4-1 to TRBJ2-4, with D possibly being TRBD1 (5 bases). V lost 2 bases to trimming and J lost 0 bases, with 14 bases between them. The CDR3 loop spans 17 amino acids. CDR1 MGHRA and CDR2 YSYEKL come from the germline V gene. CDR3 amino acids: CASSQPRTGQAKNIQYF. CDR3 bases: TGCGCCAGCAGCCAACCTAGAACAGGTCAAGCCAAAAACATTCAGTACTTC.

The rearrangement joins TRBV7-9 to TRBJ1-3; 12 bases align to TRBD1. J lost 0 bases, V lost 1 base, and 7 bases had no gene match. The CDR3 runs to 19 residues. Per the germline V gene, CDR1 is SEHNR and CDR2 is FQNEAQ (reference sequence). The CDR3 nucleotides are TGTGCCAGCAGCTTAGGGTTCGGGACAGGGGGCGTCTCTGGAAACACCATATATTTT. It encodes CASSLGFGTGGVSGNTIYF.

This rearrangement joins TRBV28 to TRBJ2-6; a possible D gene is TRBD1 (5 bases). With 4 bases removed from V and 4 bases from J, the gap between germline ends came to 14 bases. The CDR3 runs to 16 residues. Germline values: CDR1 MDHEN, CDR2 SYDVKM. The CDR3 coding sequence is TGTGCCAGCAGTTCTCCAGGGATCCGCGGGGCCAACGTCCTGACTTTC. Encoded protein: CASSSPGIRGANVLTF. Variable domain in full (rest from reference TRBV28 and TRBJ2-6): DVKVTQSSRYLVKRTGEKVFLECVQDMDHENMFWYRQDPGLGLRLIYFSYDVKMKEKGDIPEGYSVSREKKERFSLILESASTNQTSMYLCASSSPGIRGANVLTFGAGSRLTVL.

The genes are TRBV5-1 and TRBJ2-5; 7 bases match TRBD2. The germline CDR1 and CDR2 sequences are SGHRS and YFSETQ. V was pared by 2 bases and J by 5 bases, with 9 bases of the junction left unmatched. The CDR3 runs 15 residues. CDR3 in DNA: TGCGCCAGCAGCTTAGGGGCGGGGGTTGGCGAGACCCAGTACTTC. Protein sequence: CASSLGAGVGETQYF. The full variable domain, rest sourced from reference TRBV5-1 and TRBJ2-5, is KAGVTQTPRYLIKTRGQQVTLSCSPISGHRSVSWYQQTPGQGLQFLFEYFSETQRNKGNFPGRFSGRQFSNSRSEMNVSTLELGDSALYLCASSLGAGVGETQYFGPGTRLLVL.

V and J are TRBV5-1 and TRBJ2-7; the match to TRBD2 covers 8 bases. This CDR3 has 16 amino acids. Losses at the gene ends were 0 bases for V and 4 bases for J; bases not matched to a gene: 9. Germline lookup yields CDR1 SGHRS and CDR2 YFSETQ. CDR3 DNA sequence: TGCGCCAGCAGCTTGGTATCCGGGACTAGTGCTTACGAGCAGTACTTC. Its translation: CASSLVSGTSAYEQYF.

This clone was found a few times. The rearrangement joins TRBV5-1 to TRBJ2-1; 11 positions match TRBD2. The CDR3 contains 15 residues. In germline, CDR1 is SGHRS, CDR2 YFSETQ. The V gene end was trimmed by 1 base and the J gene end by 6 bases; junction bases not matched to a gene: 3. The CDR3 sequence: CASSLTSGGVNEQFF. For the CDR3, the DNA is TGCGCCAGCAGCTTGACTAGCGGGGGAGTCAATGAGCAGTTCTTC.

The CDR3 DNA reads as TGCGCCAGCAGCTTGGTCGGAGATGGCTACACCTTC. Its protein is CASSLVGDGYTF. This chain connects TRBV5-1 to TRBJ1-2; no definite D call. This CDR3 contains 12 residues. Trimming left V 0 bases short and J 6 bases short, with 6 bases between. Germline CDR1 is SGHRS and CDR2 is YFSETQ.

The chain joins TRBV10-1 to TRBJ2-3; 8 nucleotides line up with TRBD2. After removal of 0 bases from V and 6 bases from J, the junction contained 8 bases not matched to a gene. This CDR3 is 16 amino acids long. The germline V gene encodes CDR1 WNHNN and CDR2 SYGVQD (reference sequence). The CDR3 nucleotides read TGCGCCAGCAGTGAGTCGGGGACTAGTTTTTCGGATACGCAGTATTTT. Protein: CASSESGTSFSDTQYF.